The 22 T cell receptor beta chains below were found in one sample sequenced in a study of blood T cell repertoires in COVID-19. Profiled with immunoSEQ multiplex PCR; TCRdb holds only in-frame clones, not every one. Of a few hundred thousand clones in the sample, 84% were seen once. Sequencing was carried out using peripheral blood. The receptors originated from a woman in her thirties or forties who had recovered from COVID-19.

The chain employs TRBV19 and TRBJ2-7; 7 bases match TRBD2. Looked up from germline, CDR1 is LNHDA and CDR2 is SQIVND (reference sequence). This CDR3 has 13 amino acids. J was trimmed by 7 bases and V by 5 bases; bases with no gene match: 8. The DNA of the CDR3 is TGTGCCAGTAGTCCCGGGACGGGGGGTGAGCAGTACTTC. This translates into CASSPGTGGEQYF.

The gene calls are TRBV5-4 and TRBJ1-1, with a tentative D call TRBD1 (6 bases). CDR1 and CDR2 from the germline V gene are SGHNT and YYREEE (reference sequence). V was clipped by 0 bases and J by 5 bases, with 20 bases between them. The CDR3 is 17 amino acids. DNA for the CDR3: TGTGCCAGCAGCTTGGGGGGGCCGAGCAGGGTCAGGACTGAAGCTTTCTTT. The encoded protein is CASSLGGPSRVRTEAFF.

The V gene is TRBV20-1, the J gene TRBJ2-2; D unclear. This CDR3 is 13 amino acids long. The germline gives CDR1 DFQATT, CDR2 SNEGSKA (reference sequence). Trimming took 3 bases from V and 5 from J, leaving 10 bases between them. The CDR3 sequence is CSASSMRTGELFF. The DNA for the CDR3 is TGCAGTGCTAGTTCTATGAGGACCGGGGAGCTGTTTTTT.

The V gene is TRBV9, the J gene TRBJ1-6, with 10 bases identical to TRBD1. Germline CDR1 SGDLS, CDR2 YYNGEE. The CDR3 is 16 residues long. With V trimmed by 4 bases and J by 7 bases, 8 bases remained unmatched. The CDR3 region is CASSPRQGATNSPLHF. DNA of the CDR3: TGTGCCAGCAGCCCCCGACAGGGGGCTACAAATTCACCCCTCCACTTT.

The rearrangement links TRBV7-9 to TRBJ1-1, with D possibly matching TRBD1 (5 bases). The CDR3 is made up of 14 amino acids. Germline V gives CDR1 SEHNR, CDR2 FQNEAQ (reference sequence). V shed 3 bases and J shed 6 bases, with 14 bases lying between them. The CDR3 sequence: CASSFPQVGAEAFF. As DNA, the CDR3 is TGTGCCAGCAGCTTCCCACAGGTTGGGGCTGAAGCTTTCTTT.

The J gene is TRBJ1-2, the V gene TRBV6-5, with D unclear. The CDR3 runs to 13 residues. Germline V gene sequence: CDR1 MNHEY, CDR2 SVGAGI. Trimming left V 3 bases short and J 4 bases short, with 9 bases between. Here the CDR3 DNA reads TGTGCCAGCAGTTATGGCTCCAGCTATGGCTACACCTTC. Translating gives CASSYGSSYGYTF.

The chain combines TRBV5-4 with TRBJ1-6; 7 positions match TRBD1. CDR1 and CDR2 from the germline V gene are SGHNT and YYREEE (reference sequence). V shed 4 bases, J shed 10 bases, and the junction held 11 bases outside the gene matches. The CDR3 runs to 15 residues. The CDR3 nucleotides read TGTGCCAGCAGCAGCCGACAGGGATGGGACTCACCCCTCCACTTT. As protein: CASSSRQGWDSPLHF.

The rearrangement links TRBV5-8 to TRBJ2-3; weak D call: TRBD2 (6 bases). CDR1 SGHTS and CDR2 YDEGEE come from the germline V gene. The CDR3 covers 15 residues. Trimming took 0 bases from V and 4 from J, leaving 12 bases between them. CDR3 coding DNA: TGTGCCAGCAGCTTGGGCGGGGTTGGCGCAGATACGCAGTATTTT. It is translated as CASSLGGVGADTQYF. The whole variable domain, filled in from reference TRBV5-8 and TRBJ2-3, reads EAGVTQSPTHLIKTRGQQATLRCSPISGHTSVYWYQQALGLGLQFLLWYDEGEERNRGNFPPRFSGRQFPNYSSELNVNALELEDSALYLCASSLGGVGADTQYFGPGTRLTVL.

This chain uses TRBV5-4 with TRBJ2-2; D unresolved. This CDR3 contains 16 residues. The germline V and J ends were trimmed by 0 bases and 0 bases, with 9 bases remaining between them. Germline-derived CDR1 and CDR2 are SGHNT and YYREEE (reference sequence). Here the CDR3 DNA reads TGTGCCAGCAGCTTGGTGTGGGCCTCGAACACCGGGGAGCTGTTTTTT. Amino acids: CASSLVWASNTGELFF.

The CDR3 DNA follows: TGTGCCAGCAGCTTAGCCTCCCCAGGGCACTACGAGCAGTACTTC. This sequence encodes CASSLASPGHYEQYF. The chain uses TRBV7-9 and TRBJ2-7, with a possible D match to TRBD1 (5 bases). CDR3 length: 15 amino acids. Between the trimmed V and J ends, which lost 0 bases and 3 bases, there was a span of 12 bases. Germline CDR1 is SEHNR and CDR2 is FQNEAQ (reference sequence).

The V call is TRBV5-6, the J call TRBJ2-1, with D maybe TRBD2 (5 bases). V was cut by 1 base and J by 7 bases, with 6 bases left in between. This CDR3 has 12 residues. The germline V gene encodes CDR1 SGHDT and CDR2 YYEEEE. CDR3 DNA: TGTGCCAGCAGCTTGACGGGAAATGAGCAGTTCTTC. This translates into CASSLTGNEQFF.

The rearrangement links TRBV7-9 to TRBJ1-4; 7 bases are a match to TRBD1. J was trimmed by 10 bases and V by 2 bases; bases with no gene match: 7. The germline V gene encodes CDR1 SEHNR and CDR2 FQNEAQ (reference sequence). The CDR3 totals 14 residues. The CDR3 sequence is CASSLNQGDGKLFF. The CDR3, as DNA: TGTGCCAGCAGCTTAAATCAGGGGGATGGAAAACTGTTTTTT.

In its sample, this clone was seen a few times. The chain employs TRBV5-8 and TRBJ2-1; D unclear. The CDR3 contains 17 residues. V was cut by 0 bases and J by 0 bases, with 13 bases left in between. The germline CDR1 and CDR2 sequences are SGHTS and YDEGEE. This chain's CDR3 is CASSLAVAVVSYNEQFF. The DNA of the CDR3 is TGTGCCAGCAGCTTGGCTGTCGCGGTAGTCTCCTACAATGAGCAGTTCTTC.

The chain couples TRBV2 to TRBJ2-7, with D perhaps matching TRBD2 (6 bases). V was clipped by 7 bases and J by 5 bases, with 12 bases between them. Germline CDR1 reads SNHLY; CDR2 reads FYNNEI. The CDR3 is 12 amino acids. The CDR3 DNA reads as TGTGCCAGCATCCTCGCGGGGCACGAGCAGTACTTC. Residues: CASILAGHEQYF.

This chain connects TRBV21-1 to TRBJ2-5; the DNA was not used to check the table's D call, TRBD1. TRBV21-1 is given as a pseudogene. The CDR3 is 17 residues long. CDR3 residues: CASSLRDRGPLLETQYF. CDR3 in DNA: TGTGCCAGCAGCCTCCGGGACAGGGGGCCTCTTTTGGAGACCCAGTACTTC.

The chain couples TRBV6-2 or TRBV6-3 to TRBJ2-7, with D perhaps matching TRBD2 (5 bases). CDR1 and CDR2 from the germline V gene are MNHEY and SVGEGT. There are 13 residues in the CDR3. The V end lost 1 base, the J end lost 6 bases, and 10 bases lay between the germline ends. CDR3 DNA sequence: TGTGCCAGCAGTTACTTTACCACTAGCGAGCAGTACTTC. Encoded protein: CASSYFTTSEQYF.

The gene calls are TRBV5-6 and TRBJ1-6; no firm D call. V was trimmed by 0 bases and J by 10 bases, leaving 17 bases between them. This CDR3 region has 16 residues. CDR1 and CDR2 (germline): SGHDT, YYEEEE. CDR3 DNA: TGTGCCAGCAGCTTGGTAGCGGGCGCGAACGGGTCACCCCTCCACTTT. It specifies CASSLVAGANGSPLHF.

V is TRBV2 and J is TRBJ2-1; no firm D call. CDR3 length: 11 residues. Trimming took 5 bases from V and 4 from J, leaving 3 bases between them. Looked up from germline, CDR1 is SNHLY and CDR2 is FYNNEI. In DNA, the CDR3 is TGTGCCAGCAGTCTGTACAATGAGCAGTTCTTC. Its translation is CASSLYNEQFF.

About this clone: One end of the junction varies from germline; a read error may be responsible. The chain is built from TRBV5-5 and TRBJ2-1; possible D gene TRBD2, 6 bases. CDR3 length: 15 residues. Looked up from germline, CDR1 is SGHKS and CDR2 is YYEKEE (reference sequence). This CDR3 is CASSLFQGLSLREVF. The CDR3 nucleotides read TGTGCCAGCAGCTTGTTTCAGGGCCTATCTCTGAGGGAGGTCTTC.

V is TRBV18 and J is TRBJ2-1, with 8 bases fitting TRBD1. V shed 6 bases and J 0 bases; nucleotides not matched to a gene: 10. This CDR3 region has 17 residues. The germline gives CDR1 KGHSH, CDR2 LQKENI. The CDR3 region is CASSRPGTGFSYNEQFF. In nucleotides, the CDR3 is TGTGCCAGCTCTCGACCCGGGACAGGATTCTCCTACAATGAGCAGTTCTTC.

The chain is built from TRBV10-3 and TRBJ2-1; 8 positions agree with TRBD2. The germline gives CDR1 ENHRY, CDR2 SYGVKD. The ends lost 6 bases at V and 3 bases at J; junction bases unmatched: 10. This CDR3 is 16 amino acids long. The CDR3 region is CAIRPTGGGNYNEQFF. The CDR3 bases are TGTGCCATCAGACCCACAGGCGGGGGGAACTACAATGAGCAGTTCTTC.

The chain employs TRBV15 and TRBJ2-7; 14 bases fit TRBD2. The CDR3 loop spans 17 amino acids. Germline V gene sequence: CDR1 LNHNV, CDR2 YYDKDF (reference sequence). V was pared by 3 bases and J by 5 bases, with 9 bases of the junction left unmatched. The CDR3 DNA reads as TGTGCCACCAGCAGTGAGATCGGGACTAGCGGGGGCCACGAGCAGTACTTC. It codes for CATSSEIGTSGGHEQYF.